One sample yielded the 9 T cell receptor beta chains listed below, sequenced in a study of early T cells in non-severe SARS-CoV-2 infection. TCRdb independently ran MiXCR on the 5' RACE reads; one entry per CDR3 protein. The sample records 60,000 or so distinct CDR3 sequences, more than 9.5% being singletons. Sequenced: whole blood. The source is an adult who was a healthcare worker with PCR-confirmed SARS-CoV-2 infection or an uninfected control (not recorded which).

This clonotype was seen only a few times. The chain has TRBV4-1 and TRBJ2-7, with TRBD1 matching 9 bases. Germline V gene data show CDR1 as MGHRA and CDR2 as YSYEKL. Germline trimming cut 4 bases from V and 9 bases from J; bases unmatched to any gene: 13. The length of the CDR3 is 15 residues. CDR3 protein: CASSRDRGQGTGQYF. CDR3 DNA sequence: TGCGCCAGCAGCCGAGACCGGGGACAGGGTACCGGGCAGTACTTC.

This clonotype was detected ten times or more. One junction end does not reproduce the germline sequence, and a read error may be involved. The chain combines TRBV20-1 with TRBJ1-2; weak D call: TRBD1 (6 bases). Germline assignment: CDR1 DFQATT and CDR2 SNEGSKA (reference sequence). CDR3 length: 12 residues. CDR3 loop: CSAGDLTGGYTF. The CDR3 nucleotides are TGCAGTGCTGGAGACCTTACAGGGGGCTACACCTTC.

The chain recombines TRBV20-1 with TRBJ2-7; possible D gene TRBD1, 6 bases. CDR1 is DFQATT, CDR2 SNEGSKA, per germline (reference sequence). This CDR3 region has 13 residues. V gave up 1 base and J gave up 5 bases, with 12 bases separating them. CDR3 sequence reads: CSARGRGRDEQYF. CDR3 coding DNA: TGCAGTGCTAGAGGCAGGGGCAGGGACGAGCAGTACTTC.

This clonotype was detected ten times or more. The V gene is TRBV3-1, the J gene TRBJ2-1; TRBD2 aligns across 9 bases. V was clipped by 5 bases and J by 7 bases; unmatched bases: 9. CDR1 LGHDT and CDR2 YNNKEL come from the germline V gene (reference sequence). The CDR3 loop spans 15 amino acids. The CDR3 region has the DNA TGTGCCAGCAGCTCGCGGGGGGGCCTCCCTAATGAGCAGTTCTTC. Translating it yields CASSSRGGLPNEQFF.

Ten or more counts support this clonotype. The V call is TRBV19, the J call TRBJ1-1; tentative D call: TRBD1 (6 bases). The CDR3 contains 14 residues. Germline CDR1 is LNHDA and CDR2 is SQIVND (reference sequence). V lost 5 bases and J 7 bases, leaving 17 bases between the germline ends. In DNA form, the CDR3 reads TGTGCCAGTAGTCCGCAGAGGGGGATAGGTGAAGCTTTCTTT. Translation: CASSPQRGIGEAFF.

At least ten counts were recorded for this clonotype. The rearrangement joins TRBV4-3 to TRBJ2-3; 11 bases are shared with TRBD2. The CDR3 is 19 residues long. Per germline, CDR1 LGHNA and CDR2 YSLEER. V trimming: 3 bases; J trimming: 2 bases; junction bases outside the gene matches: 13. The CDR3 spells CASSHGATSGTINTDTQYF. The CDR3 nucleotides read TGCGCCAGCAGCCACGGTGCGACTAGCGGGACCATCAACACAGATACGCAGTATTTT.

The chain couples TRBV15 to TRBJ1-5; maybe TRBD1 (6 bases). The V and J ends lost 5 bases and 6 bases respectively, with 20 bases between them. Per germline, CDR1 LNHNV and CDR2 YYDKDF (reference sequence). This CDR3 has 16 amino acids. The CDR3 loop is CATSPGAGDALQPQHF. The CDR3 DNA reads as TGTGCCACCAGCCCTGGGGCAGGGGATGCCCTTCAGCCCCAGCATTTT.

This clonotype appeared a few times. This sequence joins TRBV5-6 and TRBJ1-1; TRBD1 agrees at 9 bases. The CDR3 sequence is 12 residues long. The trim removed 4 bases at V and 6 bases at J, leaving 1 base unmatched. Germline CDR1 SGHDT, CDR2 YYEEEE. The CDR3 sequence: CASSGTGPEAFF. The CDR3 DNA sequence: TGTGCCAGCAGCGGGACAGGGCCTGAAGCTTTCTTT.

This clonotype was counted at least ten times. This chain uses TRBV2 with TRBJ1-2; 10 bases line up with TRBD1. This CDR3 has 14 amino acids. With V trimmed by 4 bases and J by 6 bases, 5 bases remained unmatched. Germline V CDR1 and CDR2: SNHLY, FYNNEI. DNA of the CDR3: TGTGCCAGCAGTGCCGGGACAGGGGCCCATGGCTACACCTTC. Translation gives CASSAGTGAHGYTF.